The source of this T cell receptor beta chain is a study of blood T cell repertoires in COVID-19. The overall study: Samples representing acute and convalescent COVID-19 were sourced from the United States, Italy and Spain. From T cells, B-cell-depleted T cells, or PBMCs came the material, which was cDNA or gDNA.

Trimming stripped 6 bases from V and 7 bases from J, with 15 bases between. Germline CDR1 SNHLY, CDR2 FYNNEI. The CDR3 spans 13 residues. Authors' processing steps: Estimation of nucleated cell counts relied on the amplification of reference gene primers. The assay was immunoSEQ multiplex PCR, and TCRdb's table has in-frame clones only and misses some. That table furnishes V, J and clone size, whereas the DNA furnished D and trimming. The sample comprises roughly 70,000 clones, roughly nine tenths of which are singletons, and about 10% rests with the top ten. Sequenced input: peripheral blood. The genes are TRBV2 and TRBJ1-2; D is perhaps TRBD1 (6 bases). This sequence was found in an elderly man with acute or convalescent COVID-19. The CDR3: CASRVTGWPGYTF. The CDR3 DNA reads as TGTGCCAGCAGAGTCACAGGGTGGCCTGGCTACACCTTC.